This T cell receptor beta chain derives from a study of T cells after yellow fever vaccination (dated by TCRdb to about 2019). Regarding the complete study: Libraries from fractions with low cell numbers were prepared with the SMART-Seq v4 Ultra Low Input RNA kit. Blood was collected at multiple timepoints before and after primary and secondary immunization, and bulk PBMC replicates and cell subsets were isolated. To track T-cell clones before and after primary and booster YFV17D yellow fever vaccination, bulk TCR alpha and beta repertoires were sequenced longitudinally. Two healthy male donors, one aged 18 to 30 and one aged 30 to 39 years, were included in the cohort. The full study reports these points: After the booster, most of the clones that had expanded following primary vaccination were detected again (almost 98% of CD4 and 80% to 90% of CD8), which suggests that memory was broadly maintained. Computational filtering was required because FACS-sorted repertoires could contain abundant contaminating clonotypes from the bulk population. A small fraction of clonotypes showed up in both the CD4 and CD8 compartments, probably as a result of convergent recombination. Compared with the primary T-cell response, the secondary T-cell response was faster but weaker, reaching its peak on day 5 rather than on day 15. Because only two donors were included in the study, the extent to which the findings can be generalized is limited.

This clonotype has a count of ten or more. Its antigen target is currently unknown. Base qualities are missing; no much larger clone stands one base away. TCRdb lists the instrument as Illumina NovaSeq 6000. Synthesis of TCR cDNA relied on 5'RACE template switching, a step that introduced a universal primer site along with unique molecular identifiers. cDNA synthesis was primed from both the TCR alpha and TCR beta constant segments. Library amplification used two PCR steps, and the second PCR step added sample barcodes and sequencing adapters. Sequencing of libraries was done on Illumina HiSeq 2500 (2x100 bp) or NovaSeq (2x150 bp). On the authors' methods: Demultiplexing of reads and collapsing into UMI consensus sequences were performed with MIGEC, and V(D)J alignment was carried out with MiXCR. Vaccine-responding clonotypes were defined with edgeR using replicate PBMC samples, requiring FDR below 0.01 and a log2 fold change above 5 up to day 15. Bulk clonotypes were assigned CD4 or CD8 identity according to which sequenced CD4 or CD8 repertoire held them at higher abundance. The public reads were run again by TCRdb, first through fastp at Q25 and then through MiXCR, and only productive beta chains were kept. Duplicate CDR3 protein sequences are folded into a single record with the most common DNA and genes. The authors' filters were not applied to this entry. The sample table holds 250,000 to 300,000 distinct CDR3 sequences, of which about 5.2% were seen once. The ten largest clones capture roughly 3.4% of the sample.

CDR1 SGHRS and CDR2 YFSETQ were looked up in the germline V gene. Deletion took 4 bases off V and 0 bases off J, with a span of 7 bases between the germline ends. The CDR3 has 14 amino acids, counting the end cysteine and phenylalanine. The sequence is cut down to CDR3 DNA, 42 bases in frame from base 1. The sample's treatment or condition label is to be understood as: live attenuated yellow fever vaccine strain. A standard Ficoll-Paque protocol was used to isolate PBMCs from peripheral blood. Dynabeads CD4 and CD8 positive selection kits were used to isolate CD4 and CD8 T-cell fractions. TriZol was used to extract RNA from bulk PBMCs, CD4 and CD8 fractions, and dextramer-positive and dextramer-negative fractions.

The chain is made from TRBV5-1 and TRBJ2-2, with the D gene too uncertain to name. The clonotype originates from a man between 18 and 35 years old who received the YFV17D yellow fever vaccine. This sample comprised CD4+ T cells sorted from PBMCs, obtained on the day of the yellow fever booster vaccination. The CDR3 reads as follows: CASSKKSNTGELFF. DNA sequence: TGCGCCAGCAGCAAGAAATCGAACACCGGGGAGCTGTTTTTT.